Only a few counts were recorded for the clone carrying this T cell receptor (beta chain). Its antigen remains unknown. This specimen comes from a study of cytomegalovirus exposure and HLA in healthy donors. Study overall: Early released data had about 85 million unique TCRs, all coming from HLA-typed donors. Study conclusions and caveats: The listing of 160 or so TCR beta chains classed them as cytomegalovirus-associated. A later analysis reportedly found fewer N-insertions in an Asian-associated ancestry cluster than the roughly 670-donor mean.

Deletions cut 5 bases from V and 4 bases from J, with 13 bases between. Germline loops: CDR1 SGHTA, CDR2 FQGNSA. The CDR3 extends over 14 amino acids. The PCR contained 60 Vbeta and 13 Jbeta primers. The repertoire was sequenced with immunoSEQ multiplex PCR; TCRdb's copy has only in-frame clones and lacks some. The sample records about 120,000 clones, about four fifths being singletons. Input material: PBMCs. The chain employs TRBV7-2 and TRBJ2-3; D possibly corresponds to TRBD1 (5 bases). The clonotype comes from a female donor in good health and CMV-seropositive. CDR3 coding DNA: TGTGCCAGCAGCCCGGATAGGGGTTCAGATACGCAGTATTTT. Translating gives CASSPDRGSDTQYF. The full variable domain, rest sourced from reference TRBV7-2 and TRBJ2-3, is GAGVSQSPSNKVTEKGKDVELRCDPISGHTALYWYRQSLGQGLEFLIYFQGNSAPDKSGLPSDRFSAERTGGSVSTLTIQRTQQEDSAVYLCASSPDRGSDTQYFGPGTRLTVL.